Listed here are 28 T cell receptor beta chains from one sample, sequenced in a study of CD8 T cells in ankylosing spondylitis. General study points: Made up of 7 to 9 highly homologous variants, a TCR beta motif appeared characteristic of ankylosing spondylitis blood.

No antigen is known for these receptors. TCRdb passed the 5' RACE reads through MiXCR, listing each CDR3 protein once. Of approximately 300,000 distinct CDR3 sequences in the sample, roughly 8% are singletons; the top ten hold 13% to 15%. Source material: blood, either unsorted or a sorted T cell fraction (not recorded which). The receptor set was obtained from a male donor with ankylosing spondylitis.

This clonotype occurred many times. The chain is built from TRBV20-1 and TRBJ2-1; maybe TRBD2 (5 bases). CDR3 size: 13 residues. CDR1 is DFQATT and CDR2 is SNEGSKA in the germline V gene (reference sequence). Trimming removed 4 bases at V and 3 bases at J, with 10 bases between. Here the CDR3 reads CSAKFSGYNEQFF. The CDR3 DNA sequence: TGCAGTGCTAAATTCAGCGGCTACAATGAGCAGTTCTTC.

The J gene is TRBJ2-7, the V gene TRBV28; no definite D call. CDR3 length equals 10 residues. Trimming pared 6 bases from V and 6 bases from J, leaving 6 bases between. Germline CDR1 MDHEN, CDR2 SYDVKM. In DNA, the CDR3 is TGTGCCAGCAGGGGCAGCGAGCAGTACTTC. This sequence encodes CASRGSEQYF. Full variable domain (rest looked up from reference TRBV28 and TRBJ2-7): DVKVTQSSRYLVKRTGEKVFLECVQDMDHENMFWYRQDPGLGLRLIYFSYDVKMKEKGDIPEGYSVSREKKERFSLILESASTNQTSMYLCASRGSEQYFGPGTRLTVT.

The V gene is TRBV20-1, the J gene TRBJ2-5; the D gene could be TRBD1 or TRBD2 (5 bases each). Trimming shortened V by 5 bases and J by 0 bases, and 10 bases separated the two germline ends. The germline CDR1 and CDR2 sequences are DFQATT and SNEGSKA (reference sequence). This CDR3 spans 13 amino acids. For the CDR3, the DNA is TGCAGTGCTCTGGGACGGGACCAAGAGACCCAGTACTTC. Its translation: CSALGRDQETQYF.

This clonotype was counted a few times. V usage is TRBV18 and J usage is TRBJ1-1; no firm D call. Deletions cut 0 bases from V and 5 bases from J, with 10 bases between. CDR1 and CDR2 from the germline V gene are KGHSH and LQKENI. This CDR3 is built from 14 residues. This chain's CDR3 is CASSPPWAGTEAFF. The CDR3, as DNA: TGTGCCAGCTCACCACCGTGGGCTGGGACTGAAGCTTTCTTT.

There are a few counts of this clonotype. The chain couples TRBV5-5 to TRBJ2-2; tentative D call: TRBD2 (8 bases). V was shortened by 4 bases and J by 4 bases, with 23 bases between the two germline ends. The V gene's germline CDR1 is SGHKS and CDR2 YYEKEE (reference sequence). The CDR3 loop spans 18 amino acids. CDR3 loop: CASSPTFDRAGGTGELFF. The CDR3 DNA sequence: TGTGCCAGCAGCCCAACCTTCGACAGGGCGGGGGGCACCGGGGAGCTGTTTTTT.

This clonotype was seen at least ten times. The chain has TRBV3-1 and TRBJ2-5; tentative D call: TRBD1 (5 bases). V shed 2 bases and J shed 5 bases, with 15 bases lying between them. The V gene's germline CDR1 is LGHDT and CDR2 YNNKEL (reference sequence). The CDR3 runs 15 residues. CDR3 bases: TGTGCCAGCAGCCAACAGCCAGCGTCAGGGGAGACCCAGTACTTC. It encodes CASSQQPASGETQYF.

About this clonotype itself: As the CDR3 is not closed by the conserved phenylalanine or tryptophan, this likely results from a read error. The chain is built from TRBV28 and TRBJ1-2; a possible D gene is TRBD1 (6 bases). Germline V gene lookup returns CDR1 MDHEN and CDR2 SYDVKM. Trimming took 6 bases from V and 8 from J, leaving 16 bases between them. CDR3 length equals 13 residues. Written as DNA, the CDR3 is TGTGCCAGCAGACTAGGGGGGAGGATCGGCTACACCTTG. Protein product: CASRLGGRIGYTL.

The chain couples TRBV7-2 to TRBJ2-3, with 10 bases identical to TRBD2. There are 17 residues in the CDR3. Germline CDR1 is SGHTA and CDR2 is FQGNSA. Trimming took 0 bases from V and 8 from J; bases not matched to a gene: 11. CDR3 sequence (DNA): TGTGCCAGCAGCTTAGCGCTAGCGGGAGTGGGTGGAGGTACGCAGTATTTT. As protein: CASSLALAGVGGGTQYF.

This chain joins TRBV12-3 or TRBV12-4 and TRBJ2-2; the match to TRBD2 covers 10 bases. This CDR3 has 15 amino acids. J was trimmed by 5 bases and V by 6 bases; bases with no gene match: 6. DNA for the CDR3: TGTGCCAGCAGCCTCGGACTAGCGGTTACCGGGGAGCTGTTTTTT. Protein product: CASSLGLAVTGELFF.

The table lists this clonotype with a few counts. The V gene is TRBV6-1, the J gene TRBJ2-1; TRBD2 matches 7 bases. The CDR3 covers 15 residues. Trimming cost V 8 bases and J 4 bases; bases outside gene matches: 11. Germline loops: CDR1 MNHNS, CDR2 SASEGT. CDR3 nucleotide sequence: TGTGCCAGCCGGATGGGCGGGAGACTTTACAATGAGCAGTTCTTC. Amino acids: CASRMGGRLYNEQFF.

The chain has TRBV12-3 or TRBV12-4 and TRBJ2-3; D gene unclear. The CDR3 length is 12 residues. Trimming took 4 bases from V and 11 from J, leaving 13 bases between them. The CDR3 DNA reads as TGTGCCAGCAGTTCTGTCGCGAGGAAGCAGTATTTT. This encodes CASSSVARKQYF.

This clonotype was observed a few times. Here the CDR3 reads CSVLGREGTYEQYF. The DNA for the CDR3 is TGCAGTGTTTTAGGGCGGGAGGGCACCTACGAGCAGTACTTC. The chain couples TRBV20-1 to TRBJ2-7, with 9 bases matching TRBD2. After removal of 7 bases from V and 2 bases from J, the junction contained 9 bases not matched to a gene. This CDR3 has 14 amino acids. The germline V gene encodes CDR1 DFQATT and CDR2 SNEGSKA (reference sequence).

The V gene is TRBV19, the J gene TRBJ2-1; 11 bases fit TRBD2. J lost 7 bases, V lost 10 bases, and 12 bases had no gene match. Germline values: CDR1 LNHDA, CDR2 SQIVND (reference sequence). The CDR3 length is 15 residues. The CDR3 coding sequence is TGTGCCACCCAAGGACGACTAGCGGGACAGAATGAGCAGTTCTTC. Amino acids: CATQGRLAGQNEQFF.

The table lists this clonotype with a few counts. The gene calls are TRBV4-1 and TRBJ2-5; TRBD1 aligns across 7 bases. The germline CDR1 and CDR2 sequences are MGHRA and YSYEKL. The CDR3 covers 15 residues. J lost 1 base, V lost 0 bases, and 2 bases had no gene match. Here the CDR3 reads CASSQERDSQETQYF. CDR3 bases: TGCGCCAGCAGCCAAGAAAGGGACAGCCAAGAGACCCAGTACTTC.

The chain recombines TRBV11-3 with TRBJ2-1; D might be TRBD2 (5 bases). Trimming cost V 1 base and J 5 bases, with 9 bases left between them. CDR3 length equals 14 residues. Germline lookup yields CDR1 SGHNT and CDR2 YENEEA. This CDR3 reads CASSLVSGNNEQFF. Written as DNA, the CDR3 is TGTGCCAGCAGCTTAGTCTCGGGGAACAATGAGCAGTTCTTC.

V is TRBV12-3 or TRBV12-4 and J is TRBJ2-7; 11 bases line up with TRBD2. The CDR3 runs to 12 residues. Unmatched junction bases numbered 7, after V lost 6 bases and J lost 12 bases. The CDR3 region is CASSLAGGGRYF. In DNA form, the CDR3 reads TGTGCCAGCAGCCTAGCGGGAGGAGGACGGTACTTC.

This clonotype came up a few times. The chain uses TRBV27 and TRBJ2-3; D uncertain. Germline V gene sequence: CDR1 MNHEY, CDR2 SMNVEV (reference sequence). V was trimmed by 6 bases and J by 1 base, leaving 8 bases between them. CDR3 length: 13 residues. The CDR3, as DNA: TGTGCCAGCAGGGTTAGAGGCACAGATACGCAGTATTTT. Translation gives CASRVRGTDTQYF.

A few counts support this clonotype. The chain employs TRBV27 and TRBJ2-7; either TRBD1 or TRBD2 may fit D (7 bases each). CDR3 length: 15 residues. The V gene's germline CDR1 is MNHEY and CDR2 SMNVEV (reference sequence). The V gene lost 1 base and the J gene lost 4 bases, with 14 bases spanning the gap. The CDR3 loop is CASSLWGGGGYEQYF. Written as DNA, the CDR3 is TGTGCCAGCAGTTTATGGGGAGGGGGCGGGTACGAGCAGTACTTC.

The V call is TRBV20-1, the J call TRBJ2-1; TRBD2 agrees at 11 bases. Losses at the gene ends were 3 bases for V and 7 bases for J; bases not matched to a gene: 8. The CDR3 runs 15 residues. Germline V lookup: CDR1 DFQATT, CDR2 SNEGSKA (reference sequence). The CDR3 spells CSARASGRLGNEQFF. The DNA for the CDR3 is TGCAGTGCTAGGGCTAGCGGGAGGCTGGGAAATGAGCAGTTCTTC.

This clonotype was observed many times. One end of the junction does not line up with germline, which may come from a read error. The V and J genes are TRBV7-7 and TRBJ2-3; TRBD2 matches 14 bases. This CDR3 contains 17 residues. Per the germline V gene, CDR1 is SSHAT and CDR2 is FNYEAQ (reference sequence). The CDR3 DNA reads as TGTGCTAGCAGCTCGGGACTAGCGGGAGTCACCACAGATACGCAGTATTTT. Translating it yields CASSSGLAGVTTDTQYF.

CDR3 residues: CSARGPRPGETQYF. For the CDR3, the DNA is TGCAGTGCTAGAGGCCCCAGGCCGGGAGAGACCCAGTACTTC. This chain joins TRBV20-1 and TRBJ2-5; D gene uncertain. V lost 1 base and J 4 bases, leaving 13 bases between the germline ends. Germline assignment: CDR1 DFQATT and CDR2 SNEGSKA (reference sequence). CDR3 length equals 14 residues.

This clonotype appeared many times. The V gene is TRBV29-1, the J gene TRBJ2-1, with TRBD1 matching 8 bases. The CDR3 spans 14 residues. CDR1 is SQVTM and CDR2 is ANQGSEA in the germline V gene. J gave up 3 bases and V 6 bases, and 7 bases lay outside the gene matches. The CDR3 bases are TGCAGCGTGGGGTCAGGGACAGGCTACAATGAGCAGTTCTTC. Amino acid sequence: CSVGSGTGYNEQFF.

This clonotype was observed a handful of times. The CDR3 loop is CASSISRGLGVYNEQFF. The DNA of the CDR3 is TGTGCCAGCAGCATCAGTAGGGGACTGGGAGTGTACAATGAGCAGTTCTTC. J is TRBJ2-1 and V is TRBV11-3; maybe TRBD2 (6 bases). Germline assignment: CDR1 SGHNT and CDR2 YENEEA. Deletions cut 5 bases from V and 4 bases from J, with 21 bases between. This CDR3 contains 17 residues.

This clonotype was seen a handful of times. The chain joins TRBV20-1 to TRBJ2-5; D is unclear. V gave up 5 bases and J gave up 1 base, with 5 bases separating them. This CDR3 region has 11 residues. Germline values: CDR1 DFQATT, CDR2 SNEGSKA (reference sequence). The CDR3 coding sequence is TGCAGTGCTGGGCGCCAAGAGACCCAGTACTTC. This translates into CSAGRQETQYF.

This clonotype was seen a few times. V gene TRBV7-2 combines with J gene TRBJ1-2, with no clear D. The CDR3 is 12 amino acids. Germline CDR1 SGHTA, CDR2 FQGNSA. Between the trimmed V and J ends, which lost 3 bases and 7 bases, there was a span of 9 bases. CDR3 sequence: CASSFQRVGYTF. The CDR3 nucleotides are TGTGCCAGCAGCTTCCAAAGGGTTGGCTACACCTTC. The full variable domain, with the rest looked up from reference TRBV7-2 and TRBJ1-2, is GAGVSQSPSNKVTEKGKDVELRCDPISGHTALYWYRQSLGQGLEFLIYFQGNSAPDKSGLPSDRFSAERTGGSVSTLTIQRTQQEDSAVYLCASSFQRVGYTFGSGTRLTVV.

The chain uses TRBV7-3 and TRBJ1-2; no clear D. The V end was cut by 0 bases, the J end by 0 bases, with 8 bases between. This CDR3 region has 15 residues. Germline CDR1 and CDR2: SGHTA and FQGTGA. The CDR3 loop is CASSLTPGPNYGYTF. The DNA of the CDR3 is TGTGCCAGCAGCTTAACCCCAGGACCTAACTATGGCTACACCTTC. The full variable domain, with the rest looked up from reference TRBV7-3 and TRBJ1-2, is GAGVSQTPSNKVTEKGKYVELRCDPISGHTALYWYRQSLGQGPEFLIYFQGTGAADDSGLPNDRFFAVRPEGSVSTLKIQRTERGDSAVYLCASSLTPGPNYGYTFGSGTRLTVV.

The chain uses TRBV12-3 or TRBV12-4 and TRBJ2-3; a possible D gene is TRBD2 (8 bases). V was trimmed by 3 bases and J by 2 bases, leaving 21 bases between them. The CDR3 length is 18 residues. This CDR3 reads CASSFLAGEQGITDTQYF. DNA for the CDR3: TGTGCCAGCAGTTTTCTAGCGGGTGAACAGGGGATCACAGATACGCAGTATTTT.

This clonotype occurred many times. The rearrangement uses TRBV12-3 or TRBV12-4 and TRBJ1-4; tentatively, D is TRBD1 (5 bases). The CDR3 is 13 amino acids. Trimming pared 6 bases from V and 10 bases from J, leaving 15 bases between. The DNA for the CDR3 is TGTGCCAGCAGCCCAACACAGGTGGCAAAACTGTTTTTT. Amino acid sequence: CASSPTQVAKLFF.